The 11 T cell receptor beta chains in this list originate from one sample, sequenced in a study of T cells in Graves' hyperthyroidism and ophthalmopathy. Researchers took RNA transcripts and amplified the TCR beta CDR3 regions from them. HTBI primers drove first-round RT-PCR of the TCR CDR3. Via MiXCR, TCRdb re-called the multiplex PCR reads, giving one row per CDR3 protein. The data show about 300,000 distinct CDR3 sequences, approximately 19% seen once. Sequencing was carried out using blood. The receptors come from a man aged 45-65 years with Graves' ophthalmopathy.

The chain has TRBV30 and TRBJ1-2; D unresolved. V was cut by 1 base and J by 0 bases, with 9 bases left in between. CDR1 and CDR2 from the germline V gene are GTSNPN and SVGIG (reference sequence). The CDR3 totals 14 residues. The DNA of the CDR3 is TGTGCCTGGAGTGAAGGTCTAGCTAACTATGGCTACACCTTC. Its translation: CAWSEGLANYGYTF.

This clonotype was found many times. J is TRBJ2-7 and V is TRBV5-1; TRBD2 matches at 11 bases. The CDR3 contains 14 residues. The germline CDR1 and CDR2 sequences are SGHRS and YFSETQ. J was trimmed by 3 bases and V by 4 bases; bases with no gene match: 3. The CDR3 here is CASSMGLADYEQYF. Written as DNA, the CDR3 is TGCGCCAGCAGCATGGGACTAGCGGACTACGAGCAGTACTTC.

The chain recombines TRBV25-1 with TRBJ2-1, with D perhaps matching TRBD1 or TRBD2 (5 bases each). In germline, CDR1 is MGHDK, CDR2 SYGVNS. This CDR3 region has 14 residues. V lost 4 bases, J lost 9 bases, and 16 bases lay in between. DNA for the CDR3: TGTGCCAGCAGTGGAGGGACGTCAGCTGGTGAGCAGTTCTTC. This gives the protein CASSGGTSAGEQFF.

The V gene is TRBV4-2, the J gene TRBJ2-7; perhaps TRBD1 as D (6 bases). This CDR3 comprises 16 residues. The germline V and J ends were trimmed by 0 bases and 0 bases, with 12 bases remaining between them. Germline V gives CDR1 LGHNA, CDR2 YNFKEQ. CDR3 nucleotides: TGTGCCAGCAGCCAAGAGTGGCAGGGGACCTCCTACGAGCAGTACTTC. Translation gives CASSQEWQGTSYEQYF.

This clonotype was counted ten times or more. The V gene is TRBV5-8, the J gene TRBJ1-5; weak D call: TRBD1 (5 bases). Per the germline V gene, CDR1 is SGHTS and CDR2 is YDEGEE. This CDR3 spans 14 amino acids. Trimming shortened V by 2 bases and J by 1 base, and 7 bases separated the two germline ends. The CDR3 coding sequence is TGTGCCAGCAGCTTTAGACAGAGCAATCAGCCCCAGCATTTT. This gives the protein CASSFRQSNQPQHF.

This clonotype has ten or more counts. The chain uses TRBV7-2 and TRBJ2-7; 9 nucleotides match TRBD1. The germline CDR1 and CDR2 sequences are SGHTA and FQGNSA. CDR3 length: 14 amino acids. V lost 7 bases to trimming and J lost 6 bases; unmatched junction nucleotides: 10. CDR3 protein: CASTPGTGRIEQYF. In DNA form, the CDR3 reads TGTGCCAGCACCCCCGGGACAGGGCGCATCGAGCAGTACTTC.

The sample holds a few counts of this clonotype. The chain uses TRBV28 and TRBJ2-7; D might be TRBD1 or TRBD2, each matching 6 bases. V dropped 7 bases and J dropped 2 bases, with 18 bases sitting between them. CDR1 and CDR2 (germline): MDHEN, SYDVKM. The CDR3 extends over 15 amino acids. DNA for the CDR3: TGTGCCAGCATAGGTCAGGGGACTCCGACCTACGAGCAGTACTTC. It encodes CASIGQGTPTYEQYF.

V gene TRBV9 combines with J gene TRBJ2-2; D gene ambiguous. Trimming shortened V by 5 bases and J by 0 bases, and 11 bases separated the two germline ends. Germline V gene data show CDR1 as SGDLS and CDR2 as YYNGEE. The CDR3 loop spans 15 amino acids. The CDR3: CASSQSDPNTGELFF. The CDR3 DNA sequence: TGTGCCAGCAGTCAAAGCGACCCGAACACCGGGGAGCTGTTTTTT.

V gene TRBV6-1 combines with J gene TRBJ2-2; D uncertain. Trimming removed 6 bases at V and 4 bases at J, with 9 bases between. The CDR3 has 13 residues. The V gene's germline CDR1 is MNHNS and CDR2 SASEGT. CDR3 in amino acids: CASSPVSTGELFF. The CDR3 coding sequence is TGTGCCAGCAGCCCCGTGAGCACCGGGGAGCTGTTTTTT.

CDR3 amino acids: CASSQGGLRSSGNTIYF. For the CDR3, the DNA is TGTGCCAGCAGCCAAGGGGGACTGAGAAGCTCTGGAAACACCATATATTTT. This rearrangement joins TRBV3-1 to TRBJ1-3; weak D call: TRBD1 (5 bases). Germline V gene lookup returns CDR1 LGHDT and CDR2 YNNKEL (reference sequence). Trimming shortened V by 1 base and J by 0 bases, and 13 bases separated the two germline ends. CDR3 length: 17 amino acids.

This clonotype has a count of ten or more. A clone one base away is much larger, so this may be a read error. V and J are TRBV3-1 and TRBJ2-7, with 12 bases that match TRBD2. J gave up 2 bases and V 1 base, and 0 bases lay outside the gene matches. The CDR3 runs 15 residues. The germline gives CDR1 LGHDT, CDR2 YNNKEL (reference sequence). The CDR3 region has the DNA TGTGCCAGCAGCCAAGGGACTAGCGGGACCTACGAGCAGTACTTC. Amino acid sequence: CASSQGTSGTYEQYF.